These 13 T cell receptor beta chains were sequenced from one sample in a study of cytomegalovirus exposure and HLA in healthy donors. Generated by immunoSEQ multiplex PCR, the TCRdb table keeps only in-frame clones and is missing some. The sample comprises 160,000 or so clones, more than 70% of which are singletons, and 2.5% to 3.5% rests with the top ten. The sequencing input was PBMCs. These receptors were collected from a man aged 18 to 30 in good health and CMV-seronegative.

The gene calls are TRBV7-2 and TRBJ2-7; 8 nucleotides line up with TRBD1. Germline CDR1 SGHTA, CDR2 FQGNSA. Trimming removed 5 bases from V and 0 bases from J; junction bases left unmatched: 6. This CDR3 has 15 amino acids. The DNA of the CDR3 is TGTGCCAGCAGCCCAAGGACAGGGAGCTCCTACGAGCAGTACTTC. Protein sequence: CASSPRTGSSYEQYF. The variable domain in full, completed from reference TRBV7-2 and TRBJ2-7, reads GAGVSQSPSNKVTEKGKDVELRCDPISGHTALYWYRQSLGQGLEFLIYFQGNSAPDKSGLPSDRFSAERTGGSVSTLTIQRTQQEDSAVYLCASSPRTGSSYEQYFGPGTRLTVT.

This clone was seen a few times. The CDR3 bases are TGCGCCAGCAGTCGCAGGGCCCACACTGAAGCTTTCTTT. Amino acid sequence: CASSRRAHTEAFF. The chain employs TRBV10-1 and TRBJ1-1; D possibly corresponds to TRBD1 (5 bases). V was trimmed by 5 bases and J by 3 bases, leaving 10 bases between them. CDR1 is WNHNN and CDR2 is SYGVQD in the germline V gene (reference sequence). CDR3 length equals 13 residues.

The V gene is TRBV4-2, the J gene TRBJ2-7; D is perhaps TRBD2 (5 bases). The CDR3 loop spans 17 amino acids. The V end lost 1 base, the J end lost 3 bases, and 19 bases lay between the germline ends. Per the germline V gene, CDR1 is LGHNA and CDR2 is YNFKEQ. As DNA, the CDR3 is TGTGCCAGCAGCCAAGGTGGTGCGCGGGCAGGAGTCTACGAGCAGTACTTC. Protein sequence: CASSQGGARAGVYEQYF.

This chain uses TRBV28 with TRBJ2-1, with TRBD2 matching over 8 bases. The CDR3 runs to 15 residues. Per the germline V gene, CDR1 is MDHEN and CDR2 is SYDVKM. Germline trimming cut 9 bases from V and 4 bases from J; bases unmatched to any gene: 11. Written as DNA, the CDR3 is TGTGCCAGTGCCGTAGCGGGGAGGCTTTACAATGAGCAGTTCTTC. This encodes CASAVAGRLYNEQFF.

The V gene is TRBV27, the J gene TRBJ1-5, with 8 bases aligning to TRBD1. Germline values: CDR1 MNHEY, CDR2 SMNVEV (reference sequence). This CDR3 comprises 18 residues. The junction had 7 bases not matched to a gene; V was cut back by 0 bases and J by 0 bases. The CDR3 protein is CASSLSGQDPYSNQPQHF. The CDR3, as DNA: TGTGCCAGCAGTTTATCGGGACAGGACCCTTATAGCAATCAGCCCCAGCATTTT.

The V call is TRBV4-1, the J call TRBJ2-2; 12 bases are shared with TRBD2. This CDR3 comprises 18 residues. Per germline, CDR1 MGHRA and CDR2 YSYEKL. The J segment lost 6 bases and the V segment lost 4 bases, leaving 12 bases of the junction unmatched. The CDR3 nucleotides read TGCGCCAGCAGCCTAGGGACCCCTAGCGGGAGGGCTTCCGGGGAGCTGTTTTTT. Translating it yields CASSLGTPSGRASGELFF.

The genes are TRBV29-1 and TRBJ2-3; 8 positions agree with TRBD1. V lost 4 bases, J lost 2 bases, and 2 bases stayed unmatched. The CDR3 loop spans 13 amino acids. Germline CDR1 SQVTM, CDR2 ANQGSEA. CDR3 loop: CSVGQGNTDTQYF. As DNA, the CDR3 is TGCAGCGTTGGACAGGGGAACACAGATACGCAGTATTTT.

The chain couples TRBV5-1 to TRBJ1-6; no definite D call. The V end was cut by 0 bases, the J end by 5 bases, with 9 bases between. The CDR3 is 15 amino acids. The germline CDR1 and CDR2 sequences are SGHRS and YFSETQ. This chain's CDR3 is CASSLGVPNNSPLHF. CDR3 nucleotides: TGCGCCAGCAGCTTGGGAGTCCCAAATAATTCACCCCTCCACTTT.

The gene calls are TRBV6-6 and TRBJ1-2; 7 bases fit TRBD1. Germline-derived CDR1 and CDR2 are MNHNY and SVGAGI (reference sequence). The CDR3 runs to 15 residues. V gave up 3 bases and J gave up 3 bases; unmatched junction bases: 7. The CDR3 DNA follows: TGTGCCAGCAGTTATGAGGGGGCTCATGACTATGGCTACACCTTC. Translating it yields CASSYEGAHDYGYTF.

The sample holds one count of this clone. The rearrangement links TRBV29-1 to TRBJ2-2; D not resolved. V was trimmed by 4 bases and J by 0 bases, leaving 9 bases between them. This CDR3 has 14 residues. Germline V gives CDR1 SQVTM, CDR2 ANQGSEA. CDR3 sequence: CSVAQQANTGELFF. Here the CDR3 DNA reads TGCAGCGTTGCACAGCAGGCGAACACCGGGGAGCTGTTTTTT.

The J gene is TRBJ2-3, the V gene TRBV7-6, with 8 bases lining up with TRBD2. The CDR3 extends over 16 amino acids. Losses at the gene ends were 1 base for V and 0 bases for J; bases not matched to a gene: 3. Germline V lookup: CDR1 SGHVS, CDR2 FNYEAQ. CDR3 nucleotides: TGTGCCAGCAGCTTAGATACGGGAGGGAGCACAGATACGCAGTATTTT. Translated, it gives CASSLDTGGSTDTQYF.

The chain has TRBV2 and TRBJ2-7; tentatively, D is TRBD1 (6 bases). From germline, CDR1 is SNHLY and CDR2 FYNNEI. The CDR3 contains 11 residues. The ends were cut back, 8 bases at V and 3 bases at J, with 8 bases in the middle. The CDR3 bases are TGTGCCAGCCGGGACAACTACGAGCAGTACTTC. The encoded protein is CASRDNYEQYF.

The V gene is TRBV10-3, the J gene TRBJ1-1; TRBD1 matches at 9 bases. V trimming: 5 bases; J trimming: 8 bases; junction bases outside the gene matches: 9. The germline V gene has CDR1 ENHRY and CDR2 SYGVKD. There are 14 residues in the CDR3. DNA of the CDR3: TGTGCCATCAGTCCCACAGGGGGCGGCCGCGAAGCTTTCTTT. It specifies CAISPTGGGREAFF.